Included here is one T cell receptor beta chain sequence, with context. Its cognate antigen is unknown. The protocol was immunoSEQ multiplex PCR, while the TCRdb copy is restricted to in-frame clones and leaves out a portion. This table has 100,000 or so clones, 88% appearing once. The V gene's germline CDR1 is DFQATT and CDR2 SNEGSKA (reference sequence). The V gene lost 6 bases and the J gene lost 13 bases, with 16 bases spanning the gap. The CDR3 is 11 residues long. The sample comes from a study of identifying expanded T cells in peripheral blood. Study conclusions and caveats: Differentially abundant clones: about 1.3 between replicates, about 16 at roughly 15 days, less than 20 at four.

The chain has TRBV20-1 and TRBJ2-1, with TRBD2 as a possible D gene (6 bases). Specimen: blood. This receptor was taken from a person between 18 and 75 years old in good health. The CDR3 nucleotides read TGCAGTGCGACCGGGGGACCGAAACAGTTCTTC. Translation gives CSATGGPKQFF.